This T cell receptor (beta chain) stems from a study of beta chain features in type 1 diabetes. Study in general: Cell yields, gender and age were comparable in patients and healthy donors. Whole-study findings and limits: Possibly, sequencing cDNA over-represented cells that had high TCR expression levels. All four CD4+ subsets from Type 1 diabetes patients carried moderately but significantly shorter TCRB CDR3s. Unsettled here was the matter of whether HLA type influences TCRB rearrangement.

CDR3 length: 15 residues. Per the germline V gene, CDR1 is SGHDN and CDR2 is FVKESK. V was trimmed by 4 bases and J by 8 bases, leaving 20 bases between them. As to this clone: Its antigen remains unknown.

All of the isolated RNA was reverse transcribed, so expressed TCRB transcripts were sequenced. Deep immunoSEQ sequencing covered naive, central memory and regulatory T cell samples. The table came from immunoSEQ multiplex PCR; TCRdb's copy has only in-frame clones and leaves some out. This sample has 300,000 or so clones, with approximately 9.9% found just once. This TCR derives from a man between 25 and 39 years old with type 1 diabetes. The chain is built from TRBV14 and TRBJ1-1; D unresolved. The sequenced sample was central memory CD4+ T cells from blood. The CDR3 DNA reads TGTGCCAGCAGCCCCCCGGGGAACTGGCTCGCAGAAGCTTTCTTT. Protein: CASSPPGNWLAEAFF.